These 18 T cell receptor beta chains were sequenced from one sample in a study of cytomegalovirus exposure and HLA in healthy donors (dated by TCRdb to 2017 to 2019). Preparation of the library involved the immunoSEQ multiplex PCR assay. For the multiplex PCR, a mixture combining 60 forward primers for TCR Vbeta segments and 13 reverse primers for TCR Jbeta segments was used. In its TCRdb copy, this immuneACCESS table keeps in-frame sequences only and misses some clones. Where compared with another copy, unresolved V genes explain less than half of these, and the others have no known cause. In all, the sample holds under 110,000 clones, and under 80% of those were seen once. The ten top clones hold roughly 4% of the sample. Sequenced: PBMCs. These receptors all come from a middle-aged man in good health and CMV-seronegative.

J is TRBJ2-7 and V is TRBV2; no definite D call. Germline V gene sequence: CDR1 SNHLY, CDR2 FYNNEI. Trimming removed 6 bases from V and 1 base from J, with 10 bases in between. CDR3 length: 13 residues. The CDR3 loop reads CASRSLRSYEQYF. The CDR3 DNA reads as TGTGCCAGCAGGTCACTTAGATCCTACGAGCAGTACTTC.

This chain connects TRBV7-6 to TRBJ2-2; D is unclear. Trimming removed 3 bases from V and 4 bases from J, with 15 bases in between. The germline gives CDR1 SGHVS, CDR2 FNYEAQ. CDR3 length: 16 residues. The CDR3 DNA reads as TGTGCCAGCAGCTTCCACTCTGGGCTCGGCACCGGGGAGCTGTTTTTT. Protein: CASSFHSGLGTGELFF.

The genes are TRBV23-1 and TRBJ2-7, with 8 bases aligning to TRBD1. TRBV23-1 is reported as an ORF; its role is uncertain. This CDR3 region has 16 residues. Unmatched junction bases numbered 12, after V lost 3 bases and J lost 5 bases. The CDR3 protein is CASSHNQGASYNEQYF. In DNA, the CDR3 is TGCGCCAGCAGTCATAATCAGGGGGCGAGTTATAACGAGCAGTACTTC.

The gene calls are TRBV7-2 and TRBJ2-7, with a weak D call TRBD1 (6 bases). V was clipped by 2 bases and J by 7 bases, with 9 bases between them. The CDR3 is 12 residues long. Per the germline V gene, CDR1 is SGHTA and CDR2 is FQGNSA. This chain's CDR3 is CASSLNRDEQYF. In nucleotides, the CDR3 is TGTGCCAGCAGCTTAAACAGGGATGAGCAGTACTTC.

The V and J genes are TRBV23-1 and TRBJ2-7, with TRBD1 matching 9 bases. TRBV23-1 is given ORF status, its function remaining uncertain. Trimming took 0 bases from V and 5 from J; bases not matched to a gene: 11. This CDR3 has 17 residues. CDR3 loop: CASSQSGTGKRIDEQYV. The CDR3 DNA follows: TGCGCCAGCAGTCAATCTGGGACAGGGAAACGTATCGACGAGCAGTACGTC.

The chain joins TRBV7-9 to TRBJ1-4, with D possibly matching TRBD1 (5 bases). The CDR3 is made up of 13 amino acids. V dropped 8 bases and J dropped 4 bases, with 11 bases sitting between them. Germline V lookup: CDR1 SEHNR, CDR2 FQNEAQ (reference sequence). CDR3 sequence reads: CASLRQSNEKLFF. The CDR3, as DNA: TGTGCCAGCCTCCGACAGAGTAATGAAAAACTGTTTTTT. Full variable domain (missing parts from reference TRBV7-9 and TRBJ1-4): DTGVSQNPRHKITKRGQNVTFRCDPISEHNRLYWYRQTLGQGPEFLTYFQNEAQLEKSRLLSDRFSAERPKGSFSTLEIQRTEQGDSAMYLCASLRQSNEKLFFGSGTQLSVL.

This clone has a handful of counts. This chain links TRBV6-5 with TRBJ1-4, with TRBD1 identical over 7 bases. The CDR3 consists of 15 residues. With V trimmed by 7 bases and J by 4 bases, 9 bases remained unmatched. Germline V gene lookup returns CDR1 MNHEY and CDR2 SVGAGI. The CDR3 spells CASTDAAGGNEKLFF. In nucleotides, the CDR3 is TGTGCCAGCACCGACGCAGCAGGGGGTAATGAAAAACTGTTTTTT.

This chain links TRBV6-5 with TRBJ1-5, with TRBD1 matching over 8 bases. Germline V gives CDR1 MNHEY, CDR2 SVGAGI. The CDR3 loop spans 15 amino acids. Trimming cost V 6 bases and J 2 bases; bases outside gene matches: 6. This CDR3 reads CASSRQGTGNQPQHF. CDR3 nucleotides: TGTGCCAGCAGCCGACAGGGGACAGGCAATCAGCCCCAGCATTTT.

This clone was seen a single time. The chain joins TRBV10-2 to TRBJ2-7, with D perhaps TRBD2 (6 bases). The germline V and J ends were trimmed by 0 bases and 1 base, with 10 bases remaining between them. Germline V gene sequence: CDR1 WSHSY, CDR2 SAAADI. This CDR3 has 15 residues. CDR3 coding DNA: TGCGCCAGCAGTGAGTCGATGGGGAGGTCCTACGAGCAGTACTTC. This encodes CASSESMGRSYEQYF.

CDR3 loop: CASSLTGWGADTQYF. CDR3 in DNA: TGTGCCAGCAGTTTAACGGGTTGGGGGGCAGATACGCAGTATTTT. The chain uses TRBV27 and TRBJ2-3; maybe TRBD2 (6 bases). Germline lookup yields CDR1 MNHEY and CDR2 SMNVEV (reference sequence). Trimming pared 2 bases from V and 4 bases from J, leaving 13 bases between. There are 15 residues in the CDR3.

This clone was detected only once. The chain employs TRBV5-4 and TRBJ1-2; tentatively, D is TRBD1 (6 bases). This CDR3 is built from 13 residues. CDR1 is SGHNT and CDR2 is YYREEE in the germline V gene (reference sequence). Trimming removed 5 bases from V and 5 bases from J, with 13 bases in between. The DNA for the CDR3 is TGTGCCAGCAGGAGGACAGCCTATTATGGCTACACCTTC. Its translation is CASRRTAYYGYTF.

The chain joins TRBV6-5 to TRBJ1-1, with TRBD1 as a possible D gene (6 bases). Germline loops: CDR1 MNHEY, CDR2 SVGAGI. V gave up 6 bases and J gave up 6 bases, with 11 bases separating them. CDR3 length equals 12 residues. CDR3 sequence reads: CASSRDKAEAFF. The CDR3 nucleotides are TGTGCCAGCAGCCGGGACAAGGCTGAAGCTTTCTTT.

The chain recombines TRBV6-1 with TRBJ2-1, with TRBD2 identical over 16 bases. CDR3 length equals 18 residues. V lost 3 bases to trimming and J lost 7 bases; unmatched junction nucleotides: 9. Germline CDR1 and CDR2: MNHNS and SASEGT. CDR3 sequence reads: CASSDTPGTSGGANEQFF. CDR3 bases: TGTGCCAGCAGTGACACTCCGGGGACTAGCGGGGGGGCGAATGAGCAGTTCTTC.

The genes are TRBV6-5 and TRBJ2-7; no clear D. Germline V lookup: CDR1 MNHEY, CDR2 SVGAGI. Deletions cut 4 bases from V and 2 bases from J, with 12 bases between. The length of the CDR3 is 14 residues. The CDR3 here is CASSLSPRTYEQYF. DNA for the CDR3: TGTGCCAGCAGTTTATCACCGAGGACCTACGAGCAGTACTTC.

CDR3 nucleotide sequence: TGTGCCAGCAGTTTAGGCCAAACCAGGGAGACCCAGTACTTC. Its protein product is CASSLGQTRETQYF. This chain connects TRBV27 to TRBJ2-5; D is uncertain. The CDR3 has 14 amino acids. V was pared by 2 bases and J by 5 bases, with 12 bases between. CDR1 is MNHEY and CDR2 is SMNVEV in the germline V gene (reference sequence).

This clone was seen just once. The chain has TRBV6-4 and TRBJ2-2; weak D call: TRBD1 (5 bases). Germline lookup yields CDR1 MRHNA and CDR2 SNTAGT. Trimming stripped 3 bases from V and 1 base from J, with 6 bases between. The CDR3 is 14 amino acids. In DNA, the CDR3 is TGTGCCAGCAGTGAAGGACAGAACACCGGGGAGCTGTTTTTT. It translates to CASSEGQNTGELFF.

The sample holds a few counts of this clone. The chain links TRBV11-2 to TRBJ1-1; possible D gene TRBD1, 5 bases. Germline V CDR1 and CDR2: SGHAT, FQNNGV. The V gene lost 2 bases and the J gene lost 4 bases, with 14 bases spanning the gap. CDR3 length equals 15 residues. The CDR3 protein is CASSLPRGGGTEAFF. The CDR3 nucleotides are TGTGCCAGCAGCTTACCACGGGGGGGAGGCACTGAAGCTTTCTTT. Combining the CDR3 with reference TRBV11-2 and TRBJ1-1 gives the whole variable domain EAGVAQSPRYKIIEKRQSVAFWCNPISGHATLYWYQQILGQGPKLLIQFQNNGVVDDSQLPKDRFSAERLKGVDSTLKIQPAKLEDSAVYLCASSLPRGGGTEAFFGQGTRLTVV.

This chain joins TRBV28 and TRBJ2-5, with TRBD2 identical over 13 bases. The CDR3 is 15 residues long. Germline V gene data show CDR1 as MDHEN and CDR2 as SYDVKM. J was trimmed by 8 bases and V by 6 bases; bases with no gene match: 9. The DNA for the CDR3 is TGTGCCAGCAGCTCCGGGACTAGCGGGGTTCTAACCCAGTACTTC. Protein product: CASSSGTSGVLTQYF.